The 24 T cell receptor beta chains below were found in one sample sequenced in a study of PD-L1 blockade in urothelial cancer. Sequencing used immunoSEQ multiplex PCR; TCRdb keeps in-frame clones, though not all of them. The sample lists about 76,000 clones, approximately 89% occurring once. Time point indicated: peripheral blood 6 weeks after treatment start. This specimen was PBMCs, taken around atezolizumab (anti-PD-L1) treatment. The receptor source for this set is an elderly woman with urothelial cancer.

The V and J genes are TRBV6-1 and TRBJ2-7, with no clear D. The CDR3 has 13 amino acids. Germline CDR1 MNHNS, CDR2 SASEGT. The V gene lost 10 bases and the J gene lost 6 bases, with 19 bases spanning the gap. CDR3 sequence: CATPLTRDGEQYF. CDR3 DNA: TGTGCCACGCCCTTGACAAGAGACGGCGAGCAGTACTTC.

The CDR3 coding sequence is TGCGCCAGCAGCTGGGGGGACAGGAACTATGGCTACACCTTC. Its protein product is CASSWGDRNYGYTF. This sequence joins TRBV5-1 and TRBJ1-2; 8 bases fit TRBD1. V was pared by 3 bases and J by 2 bases, with 3 bases of the junction left unmatched. Germline V gives CDR1 SGHRS, CDR2 YFSETQ. The CDR3 has 14 residues.

This chain links TRBV19 with TRBJ1-5; D may be TRBD1 (6 bases). The V gene's germline CDR1 is LNHDA and CDR2 SQIVND (reference sequence). Trimming pared 4 bases from V and 6 bases from J, leaving 19 bases between. The CDR3 sequence is 16 residues long. The DNA of the CDR3 is TGTGCCAGTAGTAGTAACAGGGCCGGGGGGAGTCAGCCCCAGCATTTT. Translating gives CASSSNRAGGSQPQHF.

The chain has TRBV6-5 and TRBJ2-2; weak D call: TRBD2 (6 bases). Germline V gene lookup returns CDR1 MNHEY and CDR2 SVGAGI. The CDR3 is 13 amino acids. The germline V and J ends were trimmed by 6 bases and 6 bases, with 11 bases remaining between them. CDR3: CASRSSSAGELFF. In DNA form, the CDR3 reads TGTGCCAGCAGGTCCTCTAGCGCCGGGGAGCTGTTTTTT.

The chain couples TRBV9 to TRBJ2-7; D might be TRBD1 (6 bases). Germline-derived CDR1 and CDR2 are SGDLS and YYNGEE. There are 14 residues in the CDR3. V was clipped by 3 bases and J by 5 bases, with 15 bases between them. The CDR3 bases are TGTGCCAGCAGCGCAGCTACAGGGAGCCACGAGCAGTACTTC. It codes for CASSAATGSHEQYF.

The genes are TRBV9 and TRBJ2-5, with TRBD2 matching over 10 bases. With V trimmed by 4 bases and J by 2 bases, 5 bases remained unmatched. Looked up from germline, CDR1 is SGDLS and CDR2 is YYNGEE. The CDR3 consists of 15 residues. The CDR3 region has the DNA TGTGCCAGCAGCCCACTAGCGGGACCACAAGAGACCCAGTACTTC. The encoded protein is CASSPLAGPQETQYF. The entire variable domain, with the rest obtained from reference TRBV9 and TRBJ2-5, is as follows: DSGVTQTPKHLITATGQRVTLRCSPRSGDLSVYWYQQSLDQGLQFLIQYYNGEERAKGNILERFSAQQFPDLHSELNLSSLELGDSALYFCASSPLAGPQETQYFGPGTRLLVL.

The chain uses TRBV7-6 and TRBJ2-1; 9 nucleotides agree with TRBD1. J was trimmed by 8 bases and V by 1 base; bases with no gene match: 3. Germline CDR1 reads SGHVS; CDR2 reads FNYEAQ. The CDR3 is 14 amino acids. The CDR3 region has the DNA TGTGCCAGCAGCTTAGGGACAGGGGCCCATGAGCAGTTCTTC. This gives the protein CASSLGTGAHEQFF.

A remark on this clone: The same CDR3 arises from other DNA sequences in this sample as well. The gene calls are TRBV6-1 and TRBJ1-1; D possibly corresponds to TRBD1 (6 bases). The CDR3 is 13 residues long. Germline loops: CDR1 MNHNS, CDR2 SASEGT. The V gene lost 0 bases and the J gene lost 5 bases, with 7 bases spanning the gap. This CDR3 reads CASSEARGTEAFF. CDR3 nucleotide sequence: TGTGCCAGCAGTGAAGCGAGGGGGACTGAAGCTTTCTTT.

This clone was picked up a small number of times. The chain joins TRBV30 to TRBJ1-5, with TRBD1 matching 9 bases. The CDR3 covers 18 residues. After removal of 1 base from V and 6 bases from J, the junction contained 16 bases not matched to a gene. The germline V gene has CDR1 GTSNPN and CDR2 SVGIG (reference sequence). The CDR3 DNA follows: TGTGCCTGGAGTGGTTTTTTACACGGACAGGGGCGGACTCAGCCCCAGCATTTT. It yields the protein CAWSGFLHGQGRTQPQHF. The entire variable domain, with the rest obtained from reference TRBV30 and TRBJ1-5, is as follows: SQTIHQWPATLVQPVGSPLSLECTVEGTSNPNLYWYRQAAGRGLQLLFYSVGIGQISSEVPQNLSASRPQDRQFILSSKKLLLSDSGFYLCAWSGFLHGQGRTQPQHFGDGTRLSIL.

This clone was detected once. The V gene is TRBV14, the J gene TRBJ2-3; 12 positions agree with TRBD2. The CDR3 runs 19 residues. Germline V gene data show CDR1 as SGHDN and CDR2 as FVKESK. V shed 1 base and J 0 bases; nucleotides not matched to a gene: 8. The CDR3 region has the DNA TGTGCCAGCAGCCAAGCCCGGTCTAGCGGGAGGGTTAGCACAGATACGCAGTATTTT. As protein: CASSQARSSGRVSTDTQYF. Filled out from reference TRBV14 and TRBJ2-3, the complete variable domain reads EAGVTQFPSHSVIEKGQTVTLRCDPISGHDNLYWYRRVMGKEIKFLLHFVKESKQDESGMPNNRFLAERTGGTYSTLKVQPAELEDSGVYFCASSQARSSGRVSTDTQYFGPGTRLTVL.

The chain joins TRBV15 to TRBJ2-1, with D maybe TRBD1 (7 bases). CDR1 and CDR2 (germline): LNHNV, YYDKDF (reference sequence). CDR3 length: 17 residues. Trimming pared 0 bases from V and 1 base from J, leaving 13 bases between. The DNA of the CDR3 is TGTGCCACCAGCAGAGATCCGGCAGGGGGGTCCTACAATGAGCAGTTCTTC. Protein sequence: CATSRDPAGGSYNEQFF. Full variable domain (rest looked up from reference TRBV15 and TRBJ2-1): DAMVIQNPRYQVTQFGKPVTLSCSQTLNHNVMYWYQQKSSQAPKLLFHYYDKDFNNEADTPDNFQSRRPNTSFCFLDIRSPGLGDTAMYLCATSRDPAGGSYNEQFFGPGTRLTVL.

The chain is built from TRBV4-1 and TRBJ1-2; 8 nucleotides align to TRBD1. The trim removed 1 base at V and 4 bases at J, leaving 5 bases unmatched. Germline-derived CDR1 and CDR2 are MGHRA and YSYEKL. This CDR3 has 15 residues. The CDR3 nucleotides are TGCGCCAGCAGCCAAGGGGACAGGATTTTCTATGGCTACACCTTC. Translating gives CASSQGDRIFYGYTF.

This chain joins TRBV6-4 and TRBJ1-2, with 10 bases fitting TRBD1. Trimming took 6 bases from V and 6 from J; bases not matched to a gene: 4. Germline V CDR1 and CDR2: MRHNA, SNTAGT. The CDR3 totals 13 residues. The CDR3 sequence is CASSAGTGDGYTF. As DNA, the CDR3 is TGTGCCAGCAGCGCCGGGACAGGGGATGGCTACACCTTC.

V is TRBV27 and J is TRBJ2-1, with a possible D match to TRBD1 (6 bases). CDR1 and CDR2 (germline): MNHEY, SMNVEV (reference sequence). The ends were cut back, 2 bases at V and 9 bases at J, with 8 bases in the middle. The CDR3 runs to 12 residues. The CDR3 region has the DNA TGTGCCAGCAGTTTAGAAGGGGGTGAGCAGTTCTTC. Translation: CASSLEGGEQFF.

This chain links TRBV28 with TRBJ2-5; 8 bases line up with TRBD2. V shed 2 bases, J shed 5 bases, and the junction held 7 bases outside the gene matches. The CDR3 spans 15 residues. Germline CDR1 reads MDHEN; CDR2 reads SYDVKM. CDR3 in amino acids: CASSLPGGGGETQYF. In nucleotides, the CDR3 is TGTGCCAGCAGTTTACCCGGGGGGGGAGGGGAGACCCAGTACTTC.

V is TRBV19 and J is TRBJ2-7, with 10 bases lining up with TRBD2. The CDR3 runs 14 residues. Germline-derived CDR1 and CDR2 are LNHDA and SQIVND (reference sequence). V lost 4 bases to trimming and J lost 3 bases; unmatched junction nucleotides: 3. This chain's CDR3 is CASSTSGSLYEQYF. The CDR3 bases are TGTGCCAGTAGTACTAGCGGGAGTCTCTACGAGCAGTACTTC. Looking up the rest from reference TRBV19 and TRBJ2-7 gives the full variable domain: DGGITQSPKYLFRKEGQNVTLSCEQNLNHDAMYWYRQDPGQGLRLIYYSQIVNDFQKGDIAEGYSVSREKKESFPLTVTSAQKNPTAFYLCASSTSGSLYEQYFGPGTRLTVT.

A single count supports this clone. The chain joins TRBV2 to TRBJ2-7, with D possibly being TRBD1 (5 bases). The CDR3 contains 14 residues. Trimming stripped 5 bases from V and 0 bases from J, with 11 bases between. Per the germline V gene, CDR1 is SNHLY and CDR2 is FYNNEI. CDR3 region: CASSSQGVSYEQYF. DNA of the CDR3: TGTGCCAGCAGTTCTCAAGGGGTCTCCTACGAGCAGTACTTC.

J is TRBJ2-7 and V is TRBV5-6, with 7 bases fitting TRBD1. CDR1 and CDR2 (germline): SGHDT, YYEEEE. This CDR3 is built from 12 residues. The V and J ends lost 4 bases and 4 bases, in that order; junction bases with no gene match: 2. CDR3 nucleotides: TGTGCCAGCAGCCCACAGGGGTACGAGCAGTACTTC. This encodes CASSPQGYEQYF.

This chain connects TRBV5-4 to TRBJ2-7; 7 bases map to TRBD1. CDR3 length: 15 amino acids. V lost 4 bases, J lost 0 bases, and 7 bases stayed unmatched. Germline assignment: CDR1 SGHNT and CDR2 YYREEE (reference sequence). DNA for the CDR3: TGTGCCAGCAGCAGGGGGACAGCCAGCTCCTACGAGCAGTACTTC. It specifies CASSRGTASSYEQYF.

This chain uses TRBV7-2 with TRBJ2-7; the D gene is possibly TRBD1 (6 bases). The CDR3 contains 12 residues. The V gene lost 6 bases and the J gene lost 3 bases, with 9 bases spanning the gap. Germline V CDR1 and CDR2: SGHTA, FQGNSA. CDR3 loop: CASSLQGYEQYF. CDR3 nucleotides: TGTGCCAGCAGTTTACAGGGCTACGAGCAGTACTTC.

The gene calls are TRBV19 and TRBJ2-3; D remains ambiguous. The germline CDR1 and CDR2 sequences are LNHDA and SQIVND (reference sequence). This CDR3 contains 14 residues. Trimming took 3 bases from V and 0 from J, leaving 7 bases between them. In nucleotides, the CDR3 is TGTGCCAGTAGTATTGCCGCGAGCACAGATACGCAGTATTTT. Translation: CASSIAASTDTQYF.

The genes are TRBV30 and TRBJ2-1; D is perhaps TRBD2 (7 bases). The CDR3 consists of 14 residues. V was shortened by 5 bases and J by 2 bases, with 13 bases between the two germline ends. Germline loops: CDR1 GTSNPN, CDR2 SVGIG (reference sequence). CDR3 coding DNA: TGTGCCTGGTCCGGGGGGCGAACCTACAATGAGCAGTTCTTC. Protein: CAWSGGRTYNEQFF.

V and J are TRBV30 and TRBJ2-7; 10 positions agree with TRBD1. The V gene end was trimmed by 1 base and the J gene end by 2 bases; junction bases not matched to a gene: 8. In germline, CDR1 is GTSNPN, CDR2 SVGIG (reference sequence). This CDR3 spans 16 amino acids. Written as DNA, the CDR3 is TGTGCCTGGAGTGGATTCGGGACAGGGGCTACCTACGAGCAGTACTTC. Protein product: CAWSGFGTGATYEQYF.

The genes are TRBV7-2 and TRBJ2-7; 9 positions agree with TRBD2. Germline V CDR1 and CDR2: SGHTA, FQGNSA. V gave up 4 bases and J gave up 6 bases; unmatched junction bases: 7. The CDR3 totals 14 residues. The CDR3 here is CASSSGGLALEQYF. For the CDR3, the DNA is TGTGCCAGCAGCTCCGGGGGACTAGCCCTCGAGCAGTACTTC.